This T cell receptor (beta chain) was recovered during a study of OX40 agonist ivuxolimab in advanced cancers. Study-level information: Earlier treatment with anti-PD-1, anti-PD-L1 or anti-CTLA-4 was permitted, and roughly 40% had received some. Regarding the study as a whole: Dose levels from 0.1 to 3.0 mg/kg saw CD4+ and CD8+ blood T cells expand clonally by week 6.

This clone was detected only once. Antigen specificity is unknown. The repertoire was sequenced with immunoSEQ multiplex PCR; TCRdb's copy has only in-frame clones and lacks some. The table has 55,000 to 75,000 clones, about 88% seen once. With baseline, cycle 4 day 1, and cycle 7 day 1 as timepoints, blood was sampled. The CDR3 has 12 amino acids. V shed 6 bases, J shed 8 bases, and the junction held 2 bases outside the gene matches. Germline lookup yields CDR1 MDHEN and CDR2 SYDVKM. Specimen: CD4+ or CD8+ T cells sorted from blood, collected in a trial of the OX40 agonist ivuxolimab. The source is an adult with an advanced solid tumor such as melanoma, head and neck, liver or kidney cancer. The chain recombines TRBV28 with TRBJ1-4; TRBD1 agrees at 8 bases. In DNA form, the CDR3 reads TGTGCCAGCAGACAGGGGGGAGAAAAACTGTTTTTT. This encodes CASRQGGEKLFF.